The sequence of this T cell receptor beta chain was determined in a study of T cell repertoires in cytomegalovirus infection. Overall study context: Based on public TCR beta signatures, there were indications of CMV infection and of a matching HLA type.

Whole-study results and caveats: The study found HLA-C-restricted CMV-specific TCR beta clonotypes dominating the ex vivo response. Pooled public TCR beta family frequency picked out CMV carriers with the relevant HLA.

TCRdb re-derived calls from the reads in MiXCR, one entry per CDR3 protein. Of around 330,000 distinct CDR3 sequences listed, roughly 15% are singletons. This clonotype was counted ten times or more. The antigen remains undetermined. The CDR3 is 14 residues long. The V and J ends lost 5 bases and 2 bases, in that order; junction bases with no gene match: 4. Germline V gene lookup returns CDR1 SGHTA and CDR2 FQGNSA. The clonotype comes from a human donor in good health (CMV status not recorded). Some clones in this sample may be carry-over from other donors' samples. This chain links TRBV7-2 with TRBJ2-7; 9 nucleotides agree with TRBD2. Sequencing was carried out using PBMCs. The CDR3 region has the DNA TGTGCCAGCAGCACAGCGGGAGGCGCCTACGAGCAGTACTTC. Protein sequence: CASSTAGGAYEQYF. The complete variable domain, with remaining parts taken from reference TRBV7-2 and TRBJ2-7, reads GAGVSQSPSNKVTEKGKDVELRCDPISGHTALYWYRQSLGQGLEFLIYFQGNSAPDKSGLPSDRFSAERTGGSVSTLTIQRTQQEDSAVYLCASSTAGGAYEQYFGPGTRLTVT.